The clone carrying this TCR beta chain was found a few times. The data were taken from a study of human T cells and chemical hapten exposure. CDR3 length equals 17 residues. J gave up 4 bases and V 2 bases, and 8 bases lay outside the gene matches. Germline V CDR1 and CDR2: LNHNV, YYDKDF (reference sequence). TCRdb used MiXCR to reprocess the 5' RACE reads, holding one entry per CDR3 protein. The sample yields approximately 110,000 distinct CDR3 sequences, roughly 18% seen once. The starting material, unfractionated whole blood, was used for total RNA extraction. The chain couples TRBV15 to TRBJ2-3; 11 bases line up with TRBD2. The sequence was collected from a human donor in good health. The CDR3 region has the DNA TGTGCCACCAGCAGACCCAAGACTAGCGGGATGGCAGATACGCAGTATTTT. It codes for CATSRPKTSGMADTQYF.